One sample yielded the 19 T cell receptor beta chains listed below, sequenced in a study of shared clonotypes between healthy human individuals. Clones were sequenced by immunoSEQ multiplex PCR, and TCRdb holds only the in-frame ones, with some missing. The sample consists of over a million clones, around 76% of them appearing once. The specimen sequenced was memory CD4+ T cells sorted from blood. Subset here: CD45RA-negative fraction. All receptors come from a man aged 18 to 29 in good health.

This clone occurred a few times. The CDR3 region is CASSLDWVGRLRAEAFF. In nucleotides, the CDR3 is TGTGCCAGCAGCTTAGACTGGGTAGGCCGCCTGAGGGCTGAAGCTTTCTTT. The rearrangement uses TRBV7-9 and TRBJ1-1; D is uncertain. Germline-derived CDR1 and CDR2 are SEHNR and FQNEAQ (reference sequence). V dropped 1 base and J dropped 6 bases, with 21 bases sitting between them. The CDR3 extends over 17 amino acids.

Here the CDR3 reads CASSVGQGGGRRNQPQHF. The DNA of the CDR3 is TGTGCCAGTAGTGTCGGACAGGGAGGAGGGCGACGCAATCAGCCCCAGCATTTT. The V gene is TRBV19, the J gene TRBJ1-5, with TRBD1 identical over 8 bases. Germline V gene lookup returns CDR1 LNHDA and CDR2 SQIVND (reference sequence). Germline trimming cut 5 bases from V and 2 bases from J; bases unmatched to any gene: 14. There are 18 residues in the CDR3.

The chain carries TRBV2 and TRBJ2-7, with a weak D call TRBD2 (5 bases). Trimming pared 6 bases from V and 0 bases from J, leaving 18 bases between. The germline gives CDR1 SNHLY, CDR2 FYNNEI. There are 16 residues in the CDR3. DNA of the CDR3: TGTGCCAGCAGCCTCGGACGGCTAGCTTCCTCCTACGAGCAGTACTTC. As protein: CASSLGRLASSYEQYF. The whole variable domain, remainder taken from reference TRBV2 and TRBJ2-7, is EPEVTQTPSHQVTQMGQEVILRCVPISNHLYFYWYRQILGQKVEFLVSFYNNEISEKSEIFDDQFSVERPDGSNFTLKIRSTKLEDSAMYFCASSLGRLASSYEQYFGPGTRLTVT.

Here the CDR3 DNA reads TGTGCCTGGAGTGGGCAGGGGGCCTATCAGCCCCAGCATTTT. Its protein product is CAWSGQGAYQPQHF. V and J are TRBV30 and TRBJ1-5; 8 nucleotides agree with TRBD1. V was pared by 1 base and J by 5 bases, with 4 bases of the junction left unmatched. The germline V gene encodes CDR1 GTSNPN and CDR2 SVGIG (reference sequence). This CDR3 spans 14 amino acids.

V gene TRBV25-1 combines with J gene TRBJ2-3, with TRBD1 matching 8 bases. Looked up from germline, CDR1 is MGHDK and CDR2 is SYGVNS. V lost 2 bases, J lost 6 bases, and 13 bases stayed unmatched. The CDR3 is 17 amino acids. The CDR3 loop is CASSEGTGRFLYDTQYF. CDR3 in DNA: TGTGCCAGCAGTGAAGGGACAGGAAGGTTCCTGTACGATACGCAGTATTTT. Combining the CDR3 with reference TRBV25-1 and TRBJ2-3 gives the whole variable domain EADIYQTPRYLVIGTGKKITLECSQTMGHDKMYWYQQDPGMELHLIHYSYGVNSTEKGDLSSESTVSRIRTEHFPLTLESARPSHTSQYLCASSEGTGRFLYDTQYFGPGTRLTVL.

The chain uses TRBV5-4 and TRBJ1-2; D is possibly TRBD1 (6 bases). Trimming pared 2 bases from V and 0 bases from J, leaving 11 bases between. This CDR3 is built from 15 residues. CDR1 is SGHNT, CDR2 YYREEE, per germline (reference sequence). The CDR3 protein is CASSLSGTPNYGYTF. CDR3 DNA: TGTGCCAGCAGCTTATCCGGGACACCTAACTATGGCTACACCTTC.

This clone was seen a few times. The chain joins TRBV30 to TRBJ1-1; 8 bases line up with TRBD1. Germline V gives CDR1 GTSNPN, CDR2 SVGIG (reference sequence). This CDR3 is built from 15 residues. With V trimmed by 2 bases and J by 1 base, 6 bases remained unmatched. CDR3 amino acids: CAWSPRGTGNTEAFF. The CDR3 region has the DNA TGTGCCTGGAGTCCCCGGGGGACAGGGAACACTGAAGCTTTCTTT.

J is TRBJ2-5 and V is TRBV30; D unclear. The DNA end is a closer match to TRBJ2-7, so the J assignment may be wrong. Looked up from germline, CDR1 is GTSNPN and CDR2 is SVGIG (reference sequence). This CDR3 region has 13 residues. The CDR3 DNA reads as TGTGCCTGGAGCAAACCCCCCTCCTACGAGCAGTACTTC. Protein product: CAWSKPPSYEQYF.

J is TRBJ1-6 and V is TRBV9; D uncertain. Looked up from germline, CDR1 is SGDLS and CDR2 is YYNGEE. V gave up 4 bases and J gave up 8 bases, with 16 bases separating them. The CDR3 extends over 15 amino acids. The CDR3 bases are TGTGCCAGCAGCCCAAATCCCGGGGTGGATTCACCCCTCCACTTT. As protein: CASSPNPGVDSPLHF.

CDR3 region: CASSVLAGGIYEQYF. CDR3 coding DNA: TGTGCCAGCAGCGTCCTAGCGGGAGGGATTTACGAGCAGTACTTC. The genes are TRBV7-2 and TRBJ2-7, with TRBD2 matching over 12 bases. V gave up 5 bases and J gave up 4 bases; unmatched junction bases: 6. This CDR3 contains 15 residues. Per germline, CDR1 SGHTA and CDR2 FQGNSA.

The rearrangement joins TRBV10-3 to TRBJ2-1, with 12 bases fitting TRBD2. Germline V CDR1 and CDR2: ENHRY, SYGVKD. The CDR3 covers 16 residues. J was trimmed by 9 bases and V by 2 bases; bases with no gene match: 8. CDR3 coding DNA: TGTGCCATCAGTGAGCCAACACTAGCGGGAGGCGCTGAGCAGTTCTTC. Its protein product is CAISEPTLAGGAEQFF.

The genes are TRBV5-4 and TRBJ2-2, with TRBD1 identical over 12 bases. Germline V gives CDR1 SGHNT, CDR2 YYREEE (reference sequence). The CDR3 extends over 18 amino acids. V dropped 4 bases and J dropped 6; count of bases not matched to a gene: 13. In DNA, the CDR3 is TGTGCCAGCAGCCCGGGACAGGGGGCGCATGGGAAGGCCGGGGAGCTGTTTTTT. Protein sequence: CASSPGQGAHGKAGELFF.

Notes on this clone: Other DNA sequences from this sample encode an identical CDR3 as well. V is TRBV5-6 and J is TRBJ2-2; D call uncertain. The V gene lost 4 bases and the J gene lost 8 bases, with 12 bases spanning the gap. CDR3 length equals 13 residues. Germline values: CDR1 SGHDT, CDR2 YYEEEE. The CDR3 nucleotides read TGTGCCAGCAGCCTACCCCCCGCTGGGGAGCTGTTTTTT. Translating gives CASSLPPAGELFF.

The rearrangement links TRBV7-8 to TRBJ2-3; unclear D gene. This CDR3 contains 12 residues. In germline, CDR1 is SGHVS, CDR2 FQNEAQ. The germline V and J ends were trimmed by 0 bases and 8 bases, with 6 bases remaining between them. CDR3 sequence: CASSLAEGTQYF. CDR3 nucleotides: TGTGCCAGCAGCTTAGCGGAAGGTACGCAGTATTTT.

The chain links TRBV9 to TRBJ2-7, with D perhaps TRBD1 (6 bases). The V gene lost 3 bases and the J gene lost 3 bases, with 10 bases spanning the gap. There are 13 residues in the CDR3. Germline CDR1 and CDR2: SGDLS and YYNGEE. CDR3 sequence (DNA): TGTGCCAGCAGCGAGGCCAGGGGCTACGAGCAGTACTTC. Its protein is CASSEARGYEQYF. The full variable domain, its missing parts supplied by reference TRBV9 and TRBJ2-7, is DSGVTQTPKHLITATGQRVTLRCSPRSGDLSVYWYQQSLDQGLQFLIQYYNGEERAKGNILERFSAQQFPDLHSELNLSSLELGDSALYFCASSEARGYEQYFGPGTRLTVT.

This clone was detected once. J is TRBJ1-1 and V is TRBV5-1; no clear D. Between the trimmed V and J ends, which lost 4 bases and 0 bases, there was a span of 13 bases. CDR1 and CDR2 (germline): SGHRS, YFSETQ. CDR3 length: 15 amino acids. CDR3 protein: CASSPNTVLNTEAFF. CDR3 nucleotide sequence: TGCGCCAGCAGCCCGAATACTGTATTGAACACTGAAGCTTTCTTT.

The J gene is TRBJ2-2, the V gene TRBV19; tentative D call: TRBD1 (6 bases). The length of the CDR3 is 15 residues. From germline, CDR1 is LNHDA and CDR2 SQIVND (reference sequence). The V end was cut by 5 bases, the J end by 2 bases, with 12 bases between. The CDR3 coding sequence is TGTGCCAGTAGTCACAGGGCAGTAAACACCGGGGAGCTGTTTTTT. It encodes CASSHRAVNTGELFF.

This chain joins TRBV2 and TRBJ2-5; 8 nucleotides align to TRBD2. V was pared by 6 bases and J by 5 bases, with 2 bases of the junction left unmatched. The CDR3 spans 12 residues. Germline-derived CDR1 and CDR2 are SNHLY and FYNNEI. This chain's CDR3 is CASRAGGETQYF. DNA of the CDR3: TGTGCCAGCAGGGCGGGAGGCGAGACCCAGTACTTC.

There are a few counts of this clone. The rearrangement joins TRBV6-6 to TRBJ1-1; D gene unclear. This CDR3 has 11 amino acids. Germline values: CDR1 MNHNY, CDR2 SVGAGI (reference sequence). Trimming left V 5 bases short and J 8 bases short, with 9 bases between. CDR3 sequence: CASSNHVEAFF. The DNA of the CDR3 is TGTGCCAGCAGTAATCATGTGGAAGCTTTCTTT.